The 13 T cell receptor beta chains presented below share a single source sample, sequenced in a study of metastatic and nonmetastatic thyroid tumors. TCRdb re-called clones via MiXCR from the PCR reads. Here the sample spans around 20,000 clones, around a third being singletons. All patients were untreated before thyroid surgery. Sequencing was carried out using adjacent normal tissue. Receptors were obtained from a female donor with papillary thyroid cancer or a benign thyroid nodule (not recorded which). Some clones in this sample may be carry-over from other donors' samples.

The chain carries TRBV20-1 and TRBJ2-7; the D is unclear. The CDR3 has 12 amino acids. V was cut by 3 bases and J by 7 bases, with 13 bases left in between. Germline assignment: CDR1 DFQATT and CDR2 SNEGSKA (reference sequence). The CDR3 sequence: CSASSPSEEQYF. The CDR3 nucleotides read TGCAGTGCTAGTTCCCCGTCCGAGGAGCAGTACTTC.

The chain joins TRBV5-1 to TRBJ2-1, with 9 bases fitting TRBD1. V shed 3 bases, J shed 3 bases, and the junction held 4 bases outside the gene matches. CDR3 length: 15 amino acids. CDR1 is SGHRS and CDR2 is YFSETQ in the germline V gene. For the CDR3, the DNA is TGCGCCAGCAGCTCGACAGGGGGAAACTACAATGAGCAGTTCTTC. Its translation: CASSSTGGNYNEQFF.

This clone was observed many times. The CDR3 DNA is TGTGCCAGCAGTACCGGGACAGGGGAAGACAATGAGCAGTTCTTC. This gives the protein CASSTGTGEDNEQFF. The J gene is TRBJ2-1, the V gene TRBV6-1, with 10 bases aligning to TRBD1. Germline loops: CDR1 MNHNS, CDR2 SASEGT. CDR3 length equals 15 residues. Unmatched junction bases numbered 6, after V lost 5 bases and J lost 5 bases.

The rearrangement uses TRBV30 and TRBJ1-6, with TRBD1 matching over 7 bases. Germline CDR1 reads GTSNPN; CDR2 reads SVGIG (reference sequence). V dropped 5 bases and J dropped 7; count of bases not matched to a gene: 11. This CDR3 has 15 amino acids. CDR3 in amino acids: CAWYRGSGTNSPLHF. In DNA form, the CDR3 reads TGTGCCTGGTACAGGGGTTCAGGGACGAATTCACCCCTCCACTTT. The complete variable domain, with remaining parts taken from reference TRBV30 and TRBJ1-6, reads SQTIHQWPATLVQPVGSPLSLECTVEGTSNPNLYWYRQAAGRGLQLLFYSVGIGQISSEVPQNLSASRPQDRQFILSSKKLLLSDSGFYLCAWYRGSGTNSPLHFGNGTRLTVT.

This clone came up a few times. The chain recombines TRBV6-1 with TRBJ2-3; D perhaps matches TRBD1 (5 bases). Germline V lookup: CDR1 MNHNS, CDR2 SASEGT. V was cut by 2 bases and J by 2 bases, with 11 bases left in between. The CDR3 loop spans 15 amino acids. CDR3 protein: CASSETAGITDTQYF. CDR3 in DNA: TGTGCCAGCAGTGAAACGGCAGGGATCACAGATACGCAGTATTTT.

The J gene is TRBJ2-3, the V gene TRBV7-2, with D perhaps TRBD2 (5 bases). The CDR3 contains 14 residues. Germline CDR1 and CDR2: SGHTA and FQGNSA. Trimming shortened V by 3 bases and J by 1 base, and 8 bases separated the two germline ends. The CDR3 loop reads CASSLSGGTDTQYF. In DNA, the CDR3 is TGTGCCAGCAGCTTGAGCGGCGGCACAGATACGCAGTATTTT.

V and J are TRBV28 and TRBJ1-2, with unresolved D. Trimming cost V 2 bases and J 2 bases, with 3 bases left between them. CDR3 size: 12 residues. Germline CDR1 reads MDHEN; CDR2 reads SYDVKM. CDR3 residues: CASSLLNYGYTF. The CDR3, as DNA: TGTGCCAGCAGTTTACTAAACTATGGCTACACCTTC.

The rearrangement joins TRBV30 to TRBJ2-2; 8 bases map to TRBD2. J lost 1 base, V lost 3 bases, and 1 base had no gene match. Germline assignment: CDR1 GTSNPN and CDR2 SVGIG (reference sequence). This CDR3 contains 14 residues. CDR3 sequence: CAWRTSGNTGELFF. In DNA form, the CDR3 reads TGTGCCTGGAGAACTAGCGGGAACACCGGGGAGCTGTTTTTT. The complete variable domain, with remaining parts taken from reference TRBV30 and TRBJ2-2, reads SQTIHQWPATLVQPVGSPLSLECTVEGTSNPNLYWYRQAAGRGLQLLFYSVGIGQISSEVPQNLSASRPQDRQFILSSKKLLLSDSGFYLCAWRTSGNTGELFFGEGSRLTVL.

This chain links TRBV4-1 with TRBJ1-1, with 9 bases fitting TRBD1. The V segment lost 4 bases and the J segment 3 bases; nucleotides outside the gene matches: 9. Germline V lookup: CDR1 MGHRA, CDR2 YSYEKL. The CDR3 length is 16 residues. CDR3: CASSRTGQGSYTEAFF. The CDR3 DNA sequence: TGCGCCAGCAGCCGGACCGGACAGGGGAGTTACACTGAAGCTTTCTTT.

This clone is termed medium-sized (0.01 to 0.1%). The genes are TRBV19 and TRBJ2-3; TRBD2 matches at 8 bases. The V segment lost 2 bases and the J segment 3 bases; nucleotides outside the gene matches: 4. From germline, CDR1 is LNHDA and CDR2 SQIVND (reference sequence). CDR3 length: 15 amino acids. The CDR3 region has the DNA TGTGCCAGTAGTATAAGCCGGGGGGGGACAGATACGCAGTATTTT. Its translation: CASSISRGGTDTQYF.

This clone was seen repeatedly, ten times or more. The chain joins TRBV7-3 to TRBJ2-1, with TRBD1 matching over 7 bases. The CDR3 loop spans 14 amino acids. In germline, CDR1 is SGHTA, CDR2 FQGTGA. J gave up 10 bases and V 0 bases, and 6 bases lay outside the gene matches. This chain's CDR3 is CASSLTGQAGEQFF. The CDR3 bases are TGTGCCAGCAGCTTAACCGGACAGGCAGGGGAGCAGTTCTTC.

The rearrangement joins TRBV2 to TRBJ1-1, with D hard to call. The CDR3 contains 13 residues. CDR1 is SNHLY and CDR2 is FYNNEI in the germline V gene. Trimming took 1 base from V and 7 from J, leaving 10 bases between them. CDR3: CASSEEVDREAFF. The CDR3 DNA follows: TGTGCCAGCAGTGAAGAGGTAGACCGTGAAGCTTTCTTT.

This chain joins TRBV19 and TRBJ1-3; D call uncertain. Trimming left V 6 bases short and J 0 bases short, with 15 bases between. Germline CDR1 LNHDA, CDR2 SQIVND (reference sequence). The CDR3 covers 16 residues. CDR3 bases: TGTGCCAGTAGGGGCCTGGGGTCCGCCTCTGGAAACACCATATATTTT. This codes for CASRGLGSASGNTIYF.